One sample yielded the 5 T cell receptor beta chains listed below, sequenced in a study of human CD8 memory T cell subsets. Among CD8+ T cells, TPEX were CCR7+ PD-1+ TIGIT+ early memory cells with exhausted-like traits. UMI-labeled 5' RACE was the method by which TCR beta libraries were made. TCRdb processed the 5' RACE reads again and assigns one entry to each CDR3 protein, with no DNA. This sample's clone table lists almost 9,000 distinct CDR3 sequences. Sequencing was carried out using CD8+ T cells from PBMCs. These receptors were taken from a human donor in good health.

The rearrangement joins TRBV19 to TRBJ2-2; TCRdb calls TRBD2, which cannot be checked without DNA. This CDR3 has 15 amino acids. Germline V CDR1 and CDR2: LNHDA, SQIVND (reference sequence). CDR3 in amino acids: CATNIAGEKTGELFF.

By frequency, this clonotype registers medium-sized. CDR3: CASGPPGGTEAFF. This chain joins TRBV12-5 and TRBJ1-1; the D gene TCRdb calls, TRBD1, cannot be checked with no DNA. Germline values: CDR1 LGHNT, CDR2 FRNRAP. The CDR3 loop spans 13 amino acids.

According to its frequency, this clonotype is medium-sized. This chain connects TRBV7-8 to TRBJ1-2; without DNA, the TCRdb call of TRBD1 cannot be checked. The V gene's germline CDR1 is SGHVS and CDR2 FQNEAQ. This CDR3 spans 14 amino acids. This CDR3 reads CASSTSGTGNGYTF.

The chain joins TRBV7-9 to TRBJ2-2; TCRdb's assignment of TRBD2 cannot be checked, as there is no DNA. CDR1 SEHNR and CDR2 FQNEAQ come from the germline V gene (reference sequence). The CDR3 contains 16 residues. The CDR3 loop reads CASSQLAGSNTGELFF. Full variable domain (rest looked up from reference TRBV7-9 and TRBJ2-2): DTGVSQNPRHKITKRGQNVTFRCDPISEHNRLYWYRQTLGQGPEFLTYFQNEAQLEKSRLLSDRFSAERPKGSFSTLEIQRTEQGDSAMYLCASSQLAGSNTGELFFGEGSRLTVL.

J is TRBJ1-2 and V is TRBV29-1; TCRdb selects TRBD1, and the lack of DNA leaves this call unchecked. CDR3 length: 13 amino acids. Germline CDR1 is SQVTM and CDR2 is ANQGSEA. The CDR3 sequence: CSVSSTENYGYTF.